A single sample is the source of the 18 T cell receptor beta chains below, sequenced in a study of cytomegalovirus exposure and HLA in healthy donors. The PCR used 60 Vbeta and 13 Jbeta primers. Sequencing was performed with immunoSEQ multiplex PCR; in TCRdb, only in-frame clones are kept and a portion is missing. Of tens of thousands of clones listed, 64% are singletons. Material: PBMCs. These receptors all come from a human donor in good health.

This clone was recorded only once. The chain combines TRBV5-4 with TRBJ1-1, with D uncertain. Germline CDR1 and CDR2: SGHNT and YYREEE (reference sequence). CDR3 length equals 14 residues. Trimming left V 0 bases short and J 3 bases short, with 9 bases between. The CDR3, as DNA: TGTGCCAGCAGCTTGGCACAGTGGGACACTGAAGCTTTCTTT. Protein product: CASSLAQWDTEAFF.

The V gene is TRBV7-9, the J gene TRBJ2-5, with a possible D match to TRBD2 (5 bases). This CDR3 is built from 15 residues. Germline V gives CDR1 SEHNR, CDR2 FQNEAQ (reference sequence). Trimming stripped 6 bases from V and 1 base from J, with 15 bases between. The chain's CDR3 is CASSLDAGIQETQYF. The CDR3 DNA follows: TGTGCCAGCAGTTTGGACGCCGGGATCCAAGAGACCCAGTACTTC.

The chain has TRBV7-9 and TRBJ2-3; D gene ambiguous. The CDR3 extends over 15 amino acids. V was trimmed by 3 bases and J by 0 bases, leaving 10 bases between them. Germline V gives CDR1 SEHNR, CDR2 FQNEAQ (reference sequence). The CDR3 nucleotides are TGTGCCAGCAGCTTTTTGACAACTAGCACAGATACGCAGTATTTT. Protein product: CASSFLTTSTDTQYF.

The V gene is TRBV30, the J gene TRBJ2-3; D is perhaps TRBD2 (6 bases). Trimming took off 4 bases at V and 5 bases at J, with 19 bases between the two ends. The CDR3 has 15 residues. Germline assignment: CDR1 GTSNPN and CDR2 SVGIG (reference sequence). The DNA of the CDR3 is TGTGCCTGGACCCCGGGGGAGTATTCCCAAGATACGCAGTATTTT. This translates into CAWTPGEYSQDTQYF. Looking up the rest from reference TRBV30 and TRBJ2-3 gives the full variable domain: SQTIHQWPATLVQPVGSPLSLECTVEGTSNPNLYWYRQAAGRGLQLLFYSVGIGQISSEVPQNLSASRPQDRQFILSSKKLLLSDSGFYLCAWTPGEYSQDTQYFGPGTRLTVL.

V usage is TRBV6-5 and J usage is TRBJ1-2; the D gene is possibly TRBD1 (6 bases). Trimming cost V 8 bases and J 2 bases, with 15 bases left between them. CDR3 size: 14 residues. Germline CDR1 and CDR2: MNHEY and SVGAGI. CDR3 residues: CASFPGHHNYGYTF. CDR3 sequence (DNA): TGTGCCAGCTTTCCGGGACACCACAACTATGGCTACACCTTC.

This chain links TRBV7-8 with TRBJ2-2; perhaps TRBD1 as D (6 bases). In germline, CDR1 is SGHVS, CDR2 FQNEAQ. V was clipped by 5 bases and J by 6 bases, with 10 bases between them. The CDR3 covers 13 residues. CDR3 residues: CASSLEGAGELFF. The DNA for the CDR3 is TGTGCCAGCAGCCTCGAGGGGGCCGGGGAGCTGTTTTTT.

The rearrangement uses TRBV2 and TRBJ1-2; D call uncertain. Germline CDR1 reads SNHLY; CDR2 reads FYNNEI. The CDR3 covers 12 residues. Trimming removed 1 base from V and 10 bases from J, with 10 bases in between. The CDR3 sequence: CASSEGLSPYTF. In nucleotides, the CDR3 is TGTGCCAGCAGTGAAGGGCTCTCCCCCTACACCTTC.

This sequence joins TRBV11-1 and TRBJ1-1; 7 bases are shared with TRBD1. The length of the CDR3 is 14 residues. Germline assignment: CDR1 SGHAT and CDR2 FQDESV (reference sequence). Trimming took 5 bases from V and 6 from J; bases not matched to a gene: 9. The CDR3 region is CASSPQAGGSEAFF. The CDR3 coding sequence is TGTGCCAGCAGCCCCCAGGCAGGGGGGTCTGAAGCTTTCTTT.

This chain links TRBV5-1 with TRBJ1-1; D is perhaps TRBD1 (6 bases). The germline CDR1 and CDR2 sequences are SGHRS and YFSETQ. The length of the CDR3 is 16 residues. V lost 0 bases and J lost 1, with 13 bases in between. CDR3 bases: TGCGCCAGCAGCTTGGAGTCAGGGGCCCCGAACACTGAAGCTTTCTTT. Amino acids: CASSLESGAPNTEAFF.

The V call is TRBV5-6, the J call TRBJ1-3; D not certain. The germline V gene encodes CDR1 SGHDT and CDR2 YYEEEE. V was trimmed by 1 base and J by 0 bases, leaving 5 bases between them. CDR3 length equals 14 residues. CDR3 DNA: TGTGCCAGCAGCTTGTATCGCTCTGGAAACACCATATATTTT. It specifies CASSLYRSGNTIYF.

The rearrangement joins TRBV18 to TRBJ2-4, with 9 bases identical to TRBD1. Germline V gives CDR1 KGHSH, CDR2 LQKENI. The CDR3 is made up of 14 amino acids. Trimming cost V 4 bases and J 6 bases; bases outside gene matches: 4. Here the CDR3 DNA reads TGTGCCAGCTCACTAGGGACAGGGAGAAACATTCAGTACTTC. Encoded protein: CASSLGTGRNIQYF.

The chain recombines TRBV21-1 with TRBJ2-3; the table names TRBD2, a call not compared with the DNA. TRBV21-1 is designated a pseudogene. The CDR3 extends over 12 amino acids. The CDR3, as DNA: TGTGCCAGCAGCCCCCGGGGAGATACGCAGTATTTT. Amino acids: CASSPRGDTQYF.

This rearrangement joins TRBV5-5 to TRBJ1-5, with TRBD1 as a possible D gene (5 bases). This CDR3 has 16 residues. V lost 0 bases and J lost 6, with 16 bases in between. Germline values: CDR1 SGHKS, CDR2 YYEKEE (reference sequence). The CDR3 region is CASSLALLGGGQPQHF. The CDR3 coding sequence is TGTGCCAGCAGCTTGGCCCTGTTGGGGGGTGGTCAGCCCCAGCATTTT.

CDR3 sequence: CASSLGRTYEQYF. The CDR3 DNA is TGTGCCAGCAGCTTAGGAAGGACATATGAGCAGTACTTC. The V gene is TRBV7-6, the J gene TRBJ2-7, with a tentative D call TRBD1 (5 bases). Germline CDR1 SGHVS, CDR2 FNYEAQ. Between the trimmed V and J ends, which lost 1 base and 7 bases, there was a span of 11 bases. CDR3 length: 13 residues.

This chain connects TRBV9 to TRBJ2-1; 12 positions match TRBD2. The CDR3 has 17 residues. V lost 4 bases, J lost 5 bases, and 10 bases stayed unmatched. Germline V lookup: CDR1 SGDLS, CDR2 YYNGEE. The CDR3 region has the DNA TGTGCCAGCAGCTTAACAAGGACTAGCGGGACCGACAATGAGCAGTTCTTC. Translation gives CASSLTRTSGTDNEQFF.

J is TRBJ2-6 and V is TRBV6-4; D is possibly TRBD1 (6 bases). The CDR3 is made up of 19 amino acids. Trimming pared 6 bases from V and 0 bases from J, leaving 21 bases between. Germline-derived CDR1 and CDR2 are MRHNA and SNTAGT. The CDR3 coding sequence is TGTGCCAGCAGCCCTGAGTGGGGGACACCAGTCTCTGGGGCCAACGTCCTGACTTTC. Translating it yields CASSPEWGTPVSGANVLTF.

The V gene is TRBV2, the J gene TRBJ1-2, with D perhaps TRBD1 (6 bases). The CDR3 has 14 amino acids. Germline V gene data show CDR1 as SNHLY and CDR2 as FYNNEI. Trimming removed 5 bases at V and 4 bases at J, with 14 bases between. The CDR3 spells CASSRRGGGYGYTF. CDR3 nucleotides: TGTGCCAGCAGTCGGCGGGGAGGGGGCTATGGCTACACCTTC.

The rearrangement uses TRBV9 and TRBJ2-2; 8 positions agree with TRBD1. J gave up 5 bases and V 2 bases, and 5 bases lay outside the gene matches. Per germline, CDR1 SGDLS and CDR2 YYNGEE. This CDR3 is built from 15 residues. The CDR3 spells CASSVTGAGTGELFF. The CDR3 DNA follows: TGTGCCAGCAGCGTGACAGGGGCTGGAACCGGGGAGCTGTTTTTT.